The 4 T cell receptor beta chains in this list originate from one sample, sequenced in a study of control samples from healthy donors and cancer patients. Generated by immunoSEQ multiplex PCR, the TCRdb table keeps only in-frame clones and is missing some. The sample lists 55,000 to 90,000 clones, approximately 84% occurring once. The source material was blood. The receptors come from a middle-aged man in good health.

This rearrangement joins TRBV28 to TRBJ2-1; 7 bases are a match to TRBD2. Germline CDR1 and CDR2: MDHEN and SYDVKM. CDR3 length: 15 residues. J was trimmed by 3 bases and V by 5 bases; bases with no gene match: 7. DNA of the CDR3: TGTGCCAGCAGTCCCGGGACTAAACTCTACAATGAGCAGTTCTTC. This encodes CASSPGTKLYNEQFF.

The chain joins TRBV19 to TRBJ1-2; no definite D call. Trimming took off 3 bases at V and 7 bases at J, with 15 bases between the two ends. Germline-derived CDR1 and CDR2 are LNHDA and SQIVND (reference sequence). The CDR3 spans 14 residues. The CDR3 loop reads CASSIPGPTAGYTF. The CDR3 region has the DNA TGTGCCAGTAGTATTCCAGGACCGACGGCTGGCTACACCTTC.

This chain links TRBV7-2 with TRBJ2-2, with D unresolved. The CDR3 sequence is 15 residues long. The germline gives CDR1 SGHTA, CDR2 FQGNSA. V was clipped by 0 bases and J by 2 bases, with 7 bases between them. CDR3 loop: CASSLAAANTGELFF. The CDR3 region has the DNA TGTGCCAGCAGCTTAGCCGCAGCCAACACCGGGGAGCTGTTTTTT.

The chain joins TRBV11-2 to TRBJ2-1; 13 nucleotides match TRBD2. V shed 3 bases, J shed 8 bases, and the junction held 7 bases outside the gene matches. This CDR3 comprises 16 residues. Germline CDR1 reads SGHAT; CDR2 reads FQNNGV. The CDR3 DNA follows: TGTGCCAGCAGCTTCGAACTAGCGGGAGGGCCACATGAGCAGTTCTTC. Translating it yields CASSFELAGGPHEQFF.